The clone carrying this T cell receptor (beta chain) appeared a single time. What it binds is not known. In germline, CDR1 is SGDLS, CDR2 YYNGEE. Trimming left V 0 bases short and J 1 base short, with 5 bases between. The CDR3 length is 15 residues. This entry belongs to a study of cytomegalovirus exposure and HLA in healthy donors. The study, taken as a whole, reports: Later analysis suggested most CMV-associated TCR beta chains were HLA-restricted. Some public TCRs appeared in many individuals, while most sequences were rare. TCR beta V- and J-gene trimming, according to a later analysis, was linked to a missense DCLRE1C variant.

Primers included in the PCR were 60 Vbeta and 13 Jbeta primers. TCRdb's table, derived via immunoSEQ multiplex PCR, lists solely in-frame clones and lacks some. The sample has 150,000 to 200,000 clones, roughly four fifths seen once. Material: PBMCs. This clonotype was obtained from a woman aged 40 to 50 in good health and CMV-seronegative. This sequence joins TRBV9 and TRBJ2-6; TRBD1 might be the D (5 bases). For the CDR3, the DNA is TGTGCCAGCAGCGTAGCAGGGTCTGGGGCCAACGTCCTGACTTTC. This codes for CASSVAGSGANVLTF.